The clone carrying this T cell receptor beta chain was detected many times. The target antigen is unknown. One entry per CDR3 protein, called by TCRdb with MiXCR from the multiplex PCR reads. The sample has about 230,000 distinct CDR3 sequences, roughly 32% seen once. Trimming cost V 4 bases and J 0 bases; bases outside gene matches: 6. The CDR3 covers 16 residues. The germline V gene encodes CDR1 DFQATT and CDR2 SNEGSKA (reference sequence). The sample originates from a study of breast tumors, draining lymph nodes, adjacent tissues. Whole-study findings and limits: The lymph node origin of tumor T cells was framed as consistent with a hypothesis, not demonstrated. Tumor TCR diversity was below lymph nodes but above nontumor tissue.

The lymph nodes were axillary draining lymph nodes from breast cancer patients. Sequenced: axillary lymph node tissue. The TCR sequence derives from a female donor with breast cancer. Some clones in this sample may be carry-over from other donors' samples. This rearrangement joins TRBV20-1 to TRBJ2-6; 7 nucleotides agree with TRBD1. This CDR3 reads CSAIGQAFSGANVLTF. CDR3 coding DNA: TGCAGTGCTATAGGACAGGCCTTCTCTGGGGCCAACGTCCTGACTTTC.